Below, one T cell receptor (beta chain) is given with its context. The antigen is undetermined. This record belongs to a study of cytomegalovirus exposure and HLA in healthy donors. General study results and limits: CMV antigen specificity of a few CMV-associated chains was confirmed in vitro. Relative to the approximately 680-donor mean, N-insertions were reportedly fewer in an Asian-associated ancestry cluster in a later analysis. Associated with cytomegalovirus, according to the listing, were 150 to 200 TCR beta chains.

Amplification used 60 Vbeta primers and 13 Jbeta primers. The protocol was immunoSEQ multiplex PCR, while the TCRdb copy is restricted to in-frame clones and leaves out a portion. The table counts 150,000 to 200,000 clones; 5.5% to 7.5% lies in the top ten. V gave up 6 bases and J gave up 5 bases, with 22 bases separating them. The CDR3 is 16 amino acids. Germline V gene lookup returns CDR1 MNHNY and CDR2 SVGAGI (reference sequence). The source is a man aged 25 to 40 in good health and CMV-seronegative. The sample was PBMCs. The chain recombines TRBV6-6 with TRBJ1-2, with TRBD1 as a possible D gene (6 bases). CDR3 DNA sequence: TGTGCCAGCAGCCGGGACACATCCCGAGGAGGTTATGGCTACACCTTC. Its translation is CASSRDTSRGGYGYTF.